These 10 T cell receptor beta chains originate from one sample sequenced in a study of T-cell memory formation after mild COVID-19. TCRdb re-called the 5' RACE reads through MiXCR, storing one row per CDR3 protein. The repertoire holds hundreds of thousands of distinct CDR3 sequences, with more than 15% as singletons. Material for sequencing was PBMCs or a T cell subset sorted from them (not recorded which). These receptors all come from an adult woman who had mild COVID-19 (a few samples of this study predate the infection). Cell type and time point are not known.

This clonotype was seen only a few times. The rearrangement links TRBV12-3 or TRBV12-4 to TRBJ1-3; the match to TRBD1 covers 7 bases. J lost 0 bases, V lost 2 bases, and 13 bases had no gene match. The CDR3 is 19 amino acids. CDR3: CASSLPFITGDGSGNTIYF. The CDR3 coding sequence is TGTGCCAGCAGTTTACCCTTCATTACAGGGGACGGCTCTGGAAACACCATATATTTT.

In its sample, this clonotype was seen a few times. The chain carries TRBV19 and TRBJ2-2; no clear D gene. V dropped 0 bases and J dropped 6 bases, with 8 bases sitting between them. CDR1 LNHDA and CDR2 SQIVND come from the germline V gene (reference sequence). This CDR3 has 14 amino acids. This chain's CDR3 is CASSIDEVPGELFF. The CDR3 nucleotides are TGTGCCAGTAGTATAGATGAGGTACCCGGGGAGCTGTTTTTT. Complete variable domain (other parts from reference TRBV19 and TRBJ2-2): DGGITQSPKYLFRKEGQNVTLSCEQNLNHDAMYWYRQDPGQGLRLIYYSQIVNDFQKGDIAEGYSVSREKKESFPLTVTSAQKNPTAFYLCASSIDEVPGELFFGEGSRLTVL.

CDR3 amino acids: CASSTGTGRETQYF. CDR3 nucleotides: TGTGCCAGCAGTACTGGGACAGGGAGAGAGACCCAGTACTTC. The chain couples TRBV12-3 or TRBV12-4 to TRBJ2-5; 9 positions agree with TRBD1. Trimming at V came to 5 bases and at J to 4 bases, leaving 5 bases not matched to a gene. This CDR3 has 14 amino acids.

This clonotype was found once. The rearrangement links TRBV7-9 to TRBJ2-3; 7 bases line up with TRBD1. Germline V gene data show CDR1 as SEHNR and CDR2 as FQNEAQ (reference sequence). This CDR3 has 16 amino acids. V dropped 5 bases and J dropped 0; count of bases not matched to a gene: 8. The CDR3: CASSQNRGKSTDTQYF. CDR3 sequence (DNA): TGTGCCAGCAGCCAAAACAGGGGTAAAAGCACAGATACGCAGTATTTT.

The chain links TRBV5-1 to TRBJ2-3, with 10 bases lining up with TRBD1. The CDR3 is made up of 15 amino acids. V trimming: 3 bases; J trimming: 6 bases; junction bases outside the gene matches: 7. Per the germline V gene, CDR1 is SGHRS and CDR2 is YFSETQ. CDR3 DNA: TGCGCCAGCAGCTGGGGGACAGGGGTTCCTGATACGCAGTATTTT. The encoded protein is CASSWGTGVPDTQYF.

This clonotype was recorded once. The chain couples TRBV7-2 to TRBJ1-1; possibly TRBD1 for D (6 bases). The CDR3 covers 16 residues. V was trimmed by 5 bases and J by 5 bases, leaving 21 bases between them. CDR1 and CDR2 (germline): SGHTA, FQGNSA. CDR3 amino acids: CASSIQGSGVITEAFF. In nucleotides, the CDR3 is TGTGCCAGCAGCATACAGGGTAGTGGTGTAATAACTGAAGCTTTCTTT. The whole variable domain, filled in from reference TRBV7-2 and TRBJ1-1, reads GAGVSQSPSNKVTEKGKDVELRCDPISGHTALYWYRQSLGQGLEFLIYFQGNSAPDKSGLPSDRFSAERTGGSVSTLTIQRTQQEDSAVYLCASSIQGSGVITEAFFGQGTRLTVV.

This clonotype has only a few counts. This rearrangement joins TRBV7-2 to TRBJ2-3; tentative D call: TRBD2 (6 bases). The germline V and J ends were trimmed by 5 bases and 8 bases, with 20 bases remaining between them. The CDR3 has 15 amino acids. Germline-derived CDR1 and CDR2 are SGHTA and FQGNSA. The CDR3 loop is CASSLEGGTGFTQYF. The DNA for the CDR3 is TGTGCCAGCAGCCTGGAGGGTGGGACGGGGTTTACGCAGTATTTT.

Of note for this clonotype: A much larger clonotype is one base distant, so this may be a read error. This CDR3 is missing its conserved last phenylalanine or tryptophan, likely due to a read error. This sequence joins TRBV11-2 and TRBJ2-5; D is perhaps TRBD1 (6 bases). V shed 4 bases and J shed 5 bases, with 17 bases lying between them. Per the germline V gene, CDR1 is SGHAT and CDR2 is FQNNGV. The CDR3 consists of 15 residues. The CDR3 DNA reads as TGTGCCAGCAGCTCAACCGGGGACAAGTGGGAGACCCAGTACCTC. Protein: CASSSTGDKWETQYL.

At least ten counts were recorded for this clonotype. V usage is TRBV7-2 and J usage is TRBJ2-5; weak D call: TRBD1 (6 bases). Per germline, CDR1 SGHTA and CDR2 FQGNSA. V lost 0 bases, J lost 5 bases, and 13 bases lay in between. CDR3 size: 15 residues. CDR3 protein: CASSLAAGDGETQYF. CDR3 DNA sequence: TGTGCCAGCAGCTTAGCGGCAGGGGATGGGGAGACCCAGTACTTC.

Here the CDR3 DNA reads TGTGCCAGCAGCTTAATCAGGGGACAGGGAACTGAAGCTTTCTTT. It specifies CASSLIRGQGTEAFF. The rearrangement links TRBV11-2 to TRBJ1-1; 9 nucleotides align to TRBD1. The V segment lost 2 bases and the J segment 5 bases; nucleotides outside the gene matches: 6. The germline V gene encodes CDR1 SGHAT and CDR2 FQNNGV. CDR3 size: 15 residues.